The 20 T cell receptor beta chains below were found in one sample sequenced in a study of T cell responses to AZD1222 COVID-19 vaccine. TCRdb keeps only in-frame clones here, not all; method: immunoSEQ multiplex PCR. The repertoire holds roughly 120,000 clones, with roughly 85% as singletons. The source material was peripheral blood, sampled on day 0 of AZD1222 vaccination. Receptors originate from an adult in good health.

The chain couples TRBV30 to TRBJ1-1; possibly TRBD1 for D (6 bases). V shed 2 bases and J shed 6 bases, with 16 bases lying between them. Germline V gene lookup returns CDR1 GTSNPN and CDR2 SVGIG (reference sequence). The CDR3 spans 14 residues. The CDR3 protein is CAWSSTGPTPEAFF. In DNA form, the CDR3 reads TGTGCCTGGAGTTCGACAGGTCCGACCCCTGAAGCTTTCTTT.

With respect to this clone: Other nucleotide sequences from this sample produce the same CDR3. The V and J genes are TRBV6-2 or TRBV6-3 and TRBJ1-5; D ambiguous. Germline assignment: CDR1 MNHEY and CDR2 SVGEGT. The CDR3 consists of 15 residues. The V end lost 2 bases, the J end lost 2 bases, and 10 bases lay between the germline ends. CDR3 sequence reads: CASSYAPPGNQPQHF. The CDR3 DNA reads TGTGCCAGCAGTTACGCCCCTCCGGGCAATCAGCCCCAGCATTTT.

The rearrangement links TRBV7-9 to TRBJ2-7, with D maybe TRBD2 (6 bases). CDR1 and CDR2 (germline): SEHNR, FQNEAQ (reference sequence). The CDR3 length is 13 residues. Trimming removed 8 bases at V and 4 bases at J, with 15 bases between. The CDR3 here is CASGDFDLYEQYF. DNA of the CDR3: TGTGCCAGCGGGGACTTCGACCTTTACGAGCAGTACTTC.

This chain uses TRBV7-9 with TRBJ1-3, with no clear D. From germline, CDR1 is SEHNR and CDR2 FQNEAQ (reference sequence). The CDR3 runs 14 residues. With 3 bases removed from V and 3 bases from J, the gap between germline ends came to 9 bases. The CDR3 is CASSFPTGGNTIYF. In DNA form, the CDR3 reads TGTGCCAGCAGCTTCCCGACGGGTGGAAACACCATATATTTT.

The chain recombines TRBV6-1 with TRBJ1-2, with 7 bases fitting TRBD1. There are 17 residues in the CDR3. Trimming removed 4 bases from V and 8 bases from J; junction bases left unmatched: 19. CDR1 is MNHNS and CDR2 is SASEGT in the germline V gene. The DNA of the CDR3 is TGTGCCAGCAGTGTATTTGAGACAGGGACCCGAGCGGGAGGCTACACCTTC. Amino acids: CASSVFETGTRAGGYTF.

The chain's CDR3 is CATKKTGTEAFF. In DNA form, the CDR3 reads TGTGCCACCAAGAAGACAGGCACTGAAGCTTTCTTT. This rearrangement joins TRBV19 to TRBJ1-1; weak D call: TRBD1 (6 bases). The CDR3 spans 12 residues. Germline CDR1 and CDR2: LNHDA and SQIVND (reference sequence). Trimming cost V 10 bases and J 4 bases, with 13 bases left between them.

This clone showed up just once. The rearrangement links TRBV7-2 to TRBJ2-1; unclear D gene. The CDR3 is 14 residues long. Germline CDR1 and CDR2: SGHTA and FQGNSA. V lost 5 bases and J 9 bases, leaving 17 bases between the germline ends. The CDR3 DNA follows: TGTGCCAGCAGCAACCGGGCCCAGAAAGGTGAGCAGTTCTTC. It is translated as CASSNRAQKGEQFF. Variable domain in full (rest from reference TRBV7-2 and TRBJ2-1): GAGVSQSPSNKVTEKGKDVELRCDPISGHTALYWYRQSLGQGLEFLIYFQGNSAPDKSGLPSDRFSAERTGGSVSTLTIQRTQQEDSAVYLCASSNRAQKGEQFFGPGTRLTVL.

There are a few counts of this clone. The chain uses TRBV11-3 and TRBJ2-1; TRBD2 aligns across 7 bases. V gave up 6 bases and J gave up 0 bases; unmatched junction bases: 5. Germline V gene lookup returns CDR1 SGHNT and CDR2 YENEEA. The CDR3 is 15 amino acids. CDR3 protein: CASRWTRSSYNEQFF. CDR3 sequence (DNA): TGTGCCAGCAGATGGACTAGGAGCTCCTACAATGAGCAGTTCTTC.

This clone was counted a single time. The rearrangement uses TRBV7-3 and TRBJ2-7; D not certain. The CDR3 extends over 13 amino acids. Germline V gene lookup returns CDR1 SGHTA and CDR2 FQGTGA. Trimming pared 1 base from V and 6 bases from J, leaving 10 bases between. This CDR3 is CASSLRIRAEQYF. CDR3 sequence (DNA): TGTGCCAGCAGCTTAAGAATTCGAGCCGAGCAGTACTTC.

The CDR3 spells CASSSGQGAAGELFF. In DNA, the CDR3 is TGCGCCAGCAGCTCGGGACAGGGGGCGGCCGGGGAGCTGTTTTTT. The chain carries TRBV5-1 and TRBJ2-2; 12 positions match TRBD1. CDR1 is SGHRS, CDR2 YFSETQ, per germline. With 3 bases clipped from V and 6 bases from J, the junction kept 3 bases outside the gene matches. The CDR3 has 15 residues.

The chain couples TRBV12-3 or TRBV12-4 to TRBJ1-5; D gene ambiguous. The CDR3 runs 12 residues. Trimming took 3 bases from V and 7 from J, leaving 7 bases between them. CDR3 coding DNA: TGTGCCAGCAGTTTGTGGGAGCAGCCCCAGCATTTT. Its translation is CASSLWEQPQHF.

The V and J genes are TRBV19 and TRBJ2-7; D might be TRBD2 (7 bases). This CDR3 is built from 14 residues. Germline V gene data show CDR1 as LNHDA and CDR2 as SQIVND (reference sequence). Trimming stripped 7 bases from V and 1 base from J, with 14 bases between. The CDR3 nucleotides are TGTGCCAGTACCCGGGGAGGGGGATCCTACGAGCAGTACTTC. Amino acids: CASTRGGGSYEQYF.

This clone was observed a few times. This chain uses TRBV27 with TRBJ1-4, with D uncertain. The V gene lost 6 bases and the J gene lost 7 bases, with 15 bases spanning the gap. This CDR3 has 14 amino acids. Germline V gives CDR1 MNHEY, CDR2 SMNVEV (reference sequence). Here the CDR3 reads CASSGSTVSEKLFF. For the CDR3, the DNA is TGTGCCAGCAGCGGGTCCACAGTCTCTGAAAAACTGTTTTTT. The entire variable domain, with the rest obtained from reference TRBV27 and TRBJ1-4, is as follows: EAQVTQNPRYLITVTGKKLTVTCSQNMNHEYMSWYRQDPGLGLRQIYYSMNVEVTDKGDVPEGYKVSRKEKRNFPLILESPSPNQTSLYFCASSGSTVSEKLFFGSGTQLSVL.

This chain connects TRBV2 to TRBJ1-2; maybe TRBD1 (5 bases). Germline lookup yields CDR1 SNHLY and CDR2 FYNNEI. The CDR3 loop spans 14 amino acids. The V gene lost 5 bases and the J gene lost 2 bases, with 12 bases spanning the gap. The CDR3 sequence: CASSSGTDNYGYTF. The CDR3 DNA is TGTGCCAGCAGTTCCGGGACGGACAACTATGGCTACACCTTC.

The chain has TRBV18 and TRBJ2-2, with 8 bases lining up with TRBD2. Germline CDR1 is KGHSH and CDR2 is LQKENI. This CDR3 is 17 amino acids long. J gave up 5 bases and V 6 bases, and 14 bases lay outside the gene matches. CDR3 protein: CASSGQRENRNTGELFF. The CDR3 DNA is TGTGCCAGCTCGGGGCAGCGGGAGAATCGTAATACCGGGGAGCTGTTTTTT.

The chain links TRBV30 to TRBJ1-6; D unclear. Germline V lookup: CDR1 GTSNPN, CDR2 SVGIG (reference sequence). The length of the CDR3 is 15 residues. Trimming took off 2 bases at V and 0 bases at J, with 8 bases between the two ends. CDR3 nucleotides: TGTGCCTGGAGTCCGGAGAGCTCCTATAATTCACCCCTCCACTTT. It yields the protein CAWSPESSYNSPLHF.

A word on this clone: One end of the junction varies from germline; a read error may be responsible. The chain is built from TRBV7-7 and TRBJ2-7; the D gene is possibly TRBD2 (5 bases). There are 18 residues in the CDR3. From germline, CDR1 is SSHAT and CDR2 FNYEAQ (reference sequence). The DNA for the CDR3 is TGTGCTAGCAGCTTACGTACCGGTCGCTCGGGATCCCGTTACGAGCAGTACTTC. Its translation is CASSLRTGRSGSRYEQYF.

The chain carries TRBV3-1 (or the pseudogene TRBV3-2) and TRBJ2-7; D call uncertain. Germline assignment: CDR1 LGHDT and CDR2 YNNKEL (reference sequence). The germline V and J ends were trimmed by 8 bases and 4 bases, with 12 bases remaining between them. This CDR3 is 12 amino acids long. Written as DNA, the CDR3 is TGTGCCAGCTCAGCACTTTCTTACGAGCAGTACTTC. This translates into CASSALSYEQYF.

The chain carries TRBV19 and TRBJ1-1; TRBD1 might be the D (5 bases). Per the germline V gene, CDR1 is LNHDA and CDR2 is SQIVND (reference sequence). The CDR3 runs to 14 residues. V shed 9 bases and J shed 0 bases, with 14 bases lying between them. CDR3 DNA: TGTGCCAGCCAGGGAACCCTTATGAACACTGAAGCTTTCTTT. It translates to CASQGTLMNTEAFF.

The gene calls are TRBV11-2 and TRBJ1-2; 10 bases match TRBD1. Unmatched junction bases numbered 7, after V lost 7 bases and J lost 8 bases. The CDR3 totals 13 residues. CDR1 is SGHAT and CDR2 is FQNNGV in the germline V gene. The DNA for the CDR3 is TGTGCCAGCACCATCGACAGGGGGCACGGCTACACCTTC. Protein product: CASTIDRGHGYTF.